Listed below are T cell receptor beta chains from one sample, sequenced in a study of cytomegalovirus exposure and HLA in healthy donors. Assay: immunoSEQ multiplex PCR; the TCRdb copy retains only in-frame clones and omits some. This table has roughly 100,000 clones, about three quarters appearing once. Sequenced sample: PBMCs. The receptors shown here come from a boy aged 5-17 years in good health and CMV-seronegative. Each CDR3 is given without its conserved first and last residue. The D gene is left open where the match is weak.

j_call,v_call,d_call,cdr3_aa
TRBJ1-2,TRBV27,.,ASSLSRDYGYT
TRBJ1-1,TRBV28,.,ASSTWAGSTEAF
TRBJ1-1,TRBV7-9,.,ASSYLGRRNTEAF
TRBJ2-2,TRBV6-5,.,ASSYSLDRNTGELF
TRBJ2-7,TRBV6-5,TRBD1,ASMMGQKTSEQY
TRBJ2-7,TRBV5-4,TRBD2,ASSPGGGPYEQY
TRBJ1-1,TRBV16,.,ASSQSGLSNTEAF
TRBJ1-6,TRBV11-2,.,ASSPRRGSPLH
TRBJ2-1,TRBV21-1,.,ASSPLTGEEQF
TRBJ2-1,TRBV7-9,.,ASSPGAGLTYNEQF
TRBJ1-5,TRBV19,TRBD1,ASSSRTGIGQPQH
TRBJ1-2,TRBV19,TRBD1,ASISTGTGSYGYT
TRBJ1-2,TRBV15,.,ATSRERGFSGYT
TRBJ1-1,TRBV27,TRBD1,ASSFLQGLGNTEAF
TRBJ1-1,TRBV21-1,.,ASSKPGGTEAF
TRBJ2-7,TRBV28,.,ASRTSGGDRYEQY
TRBJ1-1,TRBV19,.,ASSPGKNTEAF
TRBJ2-7,TRBV4-1,.,ASSPVPSGFEQY
TRBJ1-1,TRBV5-1,TRBD1,ASSPNRGYTEAF
TRBJ2-7,TRBV28,.,ASARGAYEQY
TRBJ2-1,TRBV4-1,.,ASSQAGGPYNEQF
TRBJ2-1,TRBV2,.,ASRTGRVEQF
TRBJ2-7,TRBV5-1,TRBD2,ASSQPGGGEQY
TRBJ1-5,TRBV28,.,ASSLGGSQPQH
TRBJ1-5,TRBV10-2,.,ASSLKGGGNQPQH
TRBJ2-7,TRBV28,TRBD2,ASRGTSDEQY
TRBJ2-7,TRBV28,.,ASSFLAVSYEQY
TRBJ2-2,TRBV15,.,ATSPTHRPNTGELF
TRBJ1-5,TRBV4-3,.,ASSQEGRGGNQPQH
TRBJ1-1,TRBV28,TRBD1,ASSLGAGTGGRGTEAF
.,TRBV6-1,.,ASSVSGYEQY
TRBJ2-7,TRBV7-3,.,ASSLIGESEQY
TRBJ2-7,TRBV7-2,TRBD1,ASSLYRGGSSYEQY
TRBJ1-1,TRBV7-9,.,ASSSTVSPEAF
TRBJ2-3,TRBV27,TRBD1,AAARDRGDTQY
TRBJ2-7,TRBV15,.,ATSREGQGLDEQY
TRBJ2-3,TRBV7-3,.,ASSLRSGRGYTDTQY
TRBJ2-3,TRBV7-8,.,ASSPPLSFTQY
TRBJ2-2,TRBV6-5,.,ASSYARVSTGELF
TRBJ1-1,TRBV5-6,.,ASSMGSRWEAF
TRBJ2-1,TRBV11-2,.,ASSSAPEAAYNEQF
TRBJ2-7,TRBV7-9,TRBD2,ASSTTSGSKVYEQY
TRBJ2-5,TRBV19,TRBD1,ASSRRTGVETQY
TRBJ2-5,TRBV5-4,TRBD2,ASSGAGGDKGLETQY
TRBJ1-1,TRBV5-6,.,ASSPREAF
TRBJ1-2,TRBV7-9,TRBD1,ASSPGTGSTLYGYT